This T cell receptor beta chain originates from a study of blood T cells in healthy people across ages. For the second PCR, which ran for about 7 to 11 cycles, a sample-barcoded 5' primer and a J-beta primer mix were used. Via MiXCR, TCRdb re-called the 5' RACE reads, giving one row per CDR3 protein. The profile shows 1.5 million to 1.9 million distinct CDR3 sequences, under 55% of them singletons. In regard to this clonotype: Antigen specificity is unknown.

Study-level findings and limits: Long-lived and aged donors differed, with more naive CD4+ cells and higher diversity in the long-lived. Conclusively comparing naive with antigen-experienced cells was impossible with unsorted PBMCs.

CDR3 length equals 13 residues. V was trimmed by 0 bases and J by 10 bases, leaving 10 bases between them. Looked up from germline, CDR1 is MNHEY and CDR2 is SVGAGI. Sequencing input: blood. The sequence derives from a woman aged 18-29 years in good health. This chain joins TRBV6-5 and TRBJ2-1, with D uncertain. The CDR3 DNA follows: TGTGCCAGCAGTTACTCGGCCGCTTGGGAGCAGTTCTTC. It encodes CASSYSAAWEQFF.